The rows below give T cell receptor beta chains drawn from one sample of a study of T cell responses to AZD1222 COVID-19 vaccine. Sequenced by immunoSEQ multiplex PCR; TCRdb stores in-frame clones only, minus some. The sample carries 100,000 to 130,000 clones, roughly 86% recorded once. The sequences come from peripheral blood, collected on day 0 of AZD1222 vaccination. All receptors come from an adult in good health. CDR3s include the opening cysteine and the closing phenylalanine or tryptophan. The D gene is left open where the match is weak. Clone size, where shown, is once, few, many, or a class for clones that have expanded.

TRBJ1-6	.	16	.	TRBV27	TGTGCCAGCAGACCTACGGGGGTCTCCTATAATTCACCCCTCCACTTT	CASRPTGVSYNSPLHF
TRBJ1-4	.	16	once	TRBV28	TGTGCCAGCAGTGTGACAGATGATCTAACTAATGAAAAACTGTTTTTT	CASSVTDDLTNEKLFF
TRBJ2-7	.	13	.	TRBV28	TGTGCCATCAGTTTGGGGGGAGGCGACGAGCAGTACTTC	CAISLGGGDEQYF
TRBJ2-1	.	15	.	TRBV4-3	TGCGCCAGCAGCCAAGATCGGGCGTATCGGGGTGAGCAGTTCTTC	CASSQDRAYRGEQFF
TRBJ2-1	.	12	.	TRBV19	TGTGCCACCGCTAAATATAACAATGAGCAGTTCTTC	CATAKYNNEQFF
TRBJ2-2	.	15	.	TRBV6-4	TGTGCCAGCAGCCCCTTTGGTCAGGGGCCCGGGGAGCTGTTTTTT	CASSPFGQGPGELFF
TRBJ1-4	.	15	.	TRBV10-3	TGTGCCATCAGTATTAATCTCTCAACTAATGAAAAACTGTTTTTT	CAISINLSTNEKLFF
TRBJ1-2	TRBD1	13	.	TRBV18	TGTGCCAGCTCACCCGGACAGGGCTATGGCTACACCTTC	CASSPGQGYGYTF
TRBJ1-1	.	13	.	TRBV5-5	TGTGCCAGCAGCTTGGCCCTACTGACTGAAGCTTTCTTT	CASSLALLTEAFF
TRBJ1-2	.	14	.	TRBV30	TGTGCCTGGGGGGCCCTTTCCATAATTGGGGGCTACACCTTC	CAWGALSIIGGYTF
TRBJ2-1	TRBD2	16	.	TRBV11-2	TGTGCCAGCAGCTTAGGCGGGCGGGGGGCCTACAATGAGCAGTTCTTC	CASSLGGRGAYNEQFF
TRBJ2-3	TRBD2	17	.	TRBV5-4	TGTGCCAGCACCGCGGTGGGGCGGGGGGGCAGCACAGATACGCAGTATTTT	CASTAVGRGGSTDTQYF
TRBJ2-1	.	13	.	TRBV3-1/TRBV3-2	TGTGCCAGCAGCCAAGTCAATTCCCATGAGCAGTTCTTC	CASSQVNSHEQFF
TRBJ1-4	TRBD1	15	.	TRBV14	TGTGCCAGCAGCCAAGGACAGGGGGTAGGAGAAAAACTGTTTTTT	CASSQGQGVGEKLFF
TRBJ2-5	.	13	.	TRBV7-2	TGTGCCAGCAGCGTGGTTGGAGGAGAGACCCAGTACTTC	CASSVVGGETQYF
TRBJ2-7	.	13	.	TRBV11-2	TGTGCCAGCAGCCCCGAAATGTTCTACGAGCAGTACTTC	CASSPEMFYEQYF
TRBJ2-5	.	15	.	TRBV7-3	TGTGCCAGCAGCTTAGGGCGTCAGGTCGGAGAGACCCAGTACTTC	CASSLGRQVGETQYF
TRBJ1-5	.	18	.	TRBV7-2	TGTGCCAGCAGCCAGGGTAGCGGGGGAACGTATAGCAATCAGCCCCAGCATTTT	CASSQGSGGTYSNQPQHF
TRBJ2-2	.	14	.	TRBV11-3	TGTGCCAGCAGCTTCCGGGATACCACCGGGGAGCTGTTTTTT	CASSFRDTTGELFF
TRBJ1-1	.	15	.	TRBV6-1	TGTGCCAGCAGTGACCTGAGGACAGCAGACACTGAAGCTTTCTTT	CASSDLRTADTEAFF
TRBJ1-5	.	13	.	TRBV5-1	TGCGCCAGCAGCCGGGAGGGAGGACAGCCCCAGCATTTT	CASSREGGQPQHF
TRBJ2-5	.	15	.	TRBV5-1	TGCGCCAGCAGCTCAGCCAGGGAAACCAAAGAGACCCAGTACTTC	CASSSARETKETQYF
TRBJ2-3	.	15	.	TRBV11-1	TGTGCCAGTAGATTGTCGGACTTTAGCACAGATACGCAGTATTTT	CASRLSDFSTDTQYF
TRBJ1-1	.	11	.	TRBV27	TGTGCCAGCGCTCAGGTAGACAAAGCTTTCTTT	CASAQVDKAFF
TRBJ1-3	.	14	once	TRBV5-1	TGCGCCAGCAGCTTGGATGGGACACGAAACACCATATATTTT	CASSLDGTRNTIYF
TRBJ2-7	.	14	once	TRBV24-1	TGTGCCACCAGACGACTAGGTTCTATCTACGAGCAGTACTTC	CATRRLGSIYEQYF
TRBJ2-5	TRBD2	16	.	TRBV28	TGTGCCAGCCCCCCTCGCGGGGGGCCTACCCAAGAGACCCAGTACTTC	CASPPRGGPTQETQYF
TRBJ2-5	.	11	.	TRBV28	TGTGCCAGCCAGCGTCGGGAGACCCAGTACTTC	CASQRRETQYF
TRBJ2-3	.	16	.	TRBV7-9	TGTGCCAGCAGCCGCCCCCAGGGGGGGGTGGCAGATACGCAGTATTTT	CASSRPQGGVADTQYF
TRBJ1-1	.	13	once	TRBV7-2	TGTGCCAGCAGCTTAACGGAGGGGAAGGAAGCTTTCTTT	CASSLTEGKEAFF
TRBJ2-7	TRBD1	12	.	TRBV2	TGTGCCAGCAGAAGGGACAGGGGCGAGCAGTACTTC	CASRRDRGEQYF
TRBJ1-3	.	13	.	TRBV20-1	TGCAGTGCTAGTGCTGGCTCTGGAAACACCATATATTTT	CSASAGSGNTIYF
TRBJ1-2	.	13	.	TRBV18	TGTGCCAGCTCACCGGGGAGAAGTTATGGCTACACCTTC	CASSPGRSYGYTF